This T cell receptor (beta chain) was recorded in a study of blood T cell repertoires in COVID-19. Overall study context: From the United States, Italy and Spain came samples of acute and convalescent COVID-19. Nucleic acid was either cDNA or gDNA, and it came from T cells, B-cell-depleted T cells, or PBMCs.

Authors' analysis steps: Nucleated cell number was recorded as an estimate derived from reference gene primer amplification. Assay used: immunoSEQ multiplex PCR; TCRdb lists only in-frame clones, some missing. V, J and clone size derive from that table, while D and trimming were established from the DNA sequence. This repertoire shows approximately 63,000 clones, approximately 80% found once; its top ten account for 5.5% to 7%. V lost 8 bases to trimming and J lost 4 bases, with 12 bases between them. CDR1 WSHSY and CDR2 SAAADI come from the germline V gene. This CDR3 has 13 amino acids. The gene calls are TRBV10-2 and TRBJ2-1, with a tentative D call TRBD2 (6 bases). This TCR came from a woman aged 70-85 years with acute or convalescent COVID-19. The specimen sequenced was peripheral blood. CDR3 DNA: TGCGCCAGCGGGAGGACGGAGTACAATGAGCAGTTCTTC. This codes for CASGRTEYNEQFF.